These T cell receptor beta chains were read from a single sample in a study of blood T cell repertoires in COVID-19. Clones were sequenced by immunoSEQ multiplex PCR, and TCRdb holds only the in-frame ones, with some missing. The sample lists over 20,000 clones; roughly nine tenths were seen once. The sample was peripheral blood. The receptors originated from a man aged 65 to 79 with acute or convalescent COVID-19. The CDR3 runs from the conserved cysteine through the conserved F or W. Each record gives: clone size, J gene, V gene, D gene, CDR3 DNA, CDR3 protein. The D gene is left open where the match is weak. For some rows the clone size is stated as once, few or many, or as a class when expanded; others skip it.

clone_size: .
j_call: TRBJ2-2
v_call: TRBV9
d_call: TRBD1
cdr3_nt: TGTGCCAGCAGCGTACCCACAGGGGGCACCGGGGAGCTGTTTTTT
cdr3_aa: CASSVPTGGTGELFF

clone_size: .
j_call: TRBJ2-2
v_call: TRBV6-4
d_call: TRBD2
cdr3_nt: TGTGCCAGCAGCGCGGGAGAAAGCGGGGAGCTGTTTTTT
cdr3_aa: CASSAGESGELFF

clone_size: .
j_call: TRBJ1-5
v_call: TRBV9
d_call: TRBD1
cdr3_nt: TGTGCCAGCAGCGCAGGACAGGACAATCAGCCCCAGCATTTT
cdr3_aa: CASSAGQDNQPQHF

clone_size: .
j_call: TRBJ2-2
v_call: TRBV28
d_call: .
cdr3_nt: TGTGCCAGCAGTTTAGCCTCTAGAGCGAACACCGGGGAGCTGTTTTTT
cdr3_aa: CASSLASRANTGELFF

clone_size: .
j_call: TRBJ2-3
v_call: TRBV18
d_call: .
cdr3_nt: TGTGCCAGCTCACCTATACGGTCCACAGATACGCAGTATTTT
cdr3_aa: CASSPIRSTDTQYF

clone_size: once
j_call: TRBJ2-5
v_call: TRBV18
d_call: .
cdr3_nt: TGTGCCAGCTCACCACTATCGGCTAGAATGTTCGAGACCCAGTACTTC
cdr3_aa: CASSPLSARMFETQYF

clone_size: .
j_call: TRBJ2-3
v_call: TRBV4-2
d_call: TRBD2
cdr3_nt: TGTGCCAGCAGCCCGACTAGCGGGAGCACAGATACGCAGTATTTT
cdr3_aa: CASSPTSGSTDTQYF

clone_size: .
j_call: TRBJ2-3
v_call: TRBV4-1
d_call: TRBD2
cdr3_nt: TGCGCCAGCAGCTTCCATATACCAACTGGCGGGGGGGCCACAGATACGCAGTATTTT
cdr3_aa: CASSFHIPTGGGATDTQYF

clone_size: .
j_call: TRBJ1-4
v_call: TRBV27
d_call: .
cdr3_nt: TGTGCCAGCCGGGCGACAAGGGAGAGCGAAAAACTGTTTTTT
cdr3_aa: CASRATRESEKLFF

clone_size: .
j_call: TRBJ1-4
v_call: TRBV11-2
d_call: .
cdr3_nt: TGTGCCAGCAGCCTCGACAGGCGAAAACTGTTTTTT
cdr3_aa: CASSLDRRKLFF

clone_size: .
j_call: TRBJ1-2
v_call: TRBV7-9
d_call: .
cdr3_nt: TGTGCCAGCAGCCCAGCGCGGGGGGATTCTAACTATGGCTACACCTTC
cdr3_aa: CASSPARGDSNYGYTF

clone_size: .
j_call: TRBJ1-6
v_call: TRBV27
d_call: TRBD1
cdr3_nt: TGTGCCAGCAGCCTTAAGACAGGGGTGGGTTCACCCCTCCACTTT
cdr3_aa: CASSLKTGVGSPLHF

clone_size: .
j_call: TRBJ1-1
v_call: TRBV6-5
d_call: TRBD1
cdr3_nt: TGTGCCAGCAGGGGGACAGTGAACACTGAAGCTTTCTTT
cdr3_aa: CASRGTVNTEAFF

clone_size: .
j_call: TRBJ2-7
v_call: TRBV11-2
d_call: TRBD2
cdr3_nt: TGTGCCAGCAGCCACCCTAGCGGGAGAATCAACGAGCAGTACTTC
cdr3_aa: CASSHPSGRINEQYF

clone_size: .
j_call: TRBJ1-1
v_call: TRBV10-3
d_call: .
cdr3_nt: TGTGCCAACCGACACGGGGGGAACACTGAAGCTTTCTTT
cdr3_aa: CANRHGGNTEAFF

clone_size: .
j_call: TRBJ1-5
v_call: TRBV7-7
d_call: .
cdr3_nt: TGTGCCAGCAGCCAAAGCCCAGGTCAGCCCCAGCATTTT
cdr3_aa: CASSQSPGQPQHF

clone_size: once
j_call: TRBJ1-1
v_call: TRBV29-1
d_call: TRBD1
cdr3_nt: TGCAGCGTTGACCTTGACAGGGTCTCGACTTTCTTT
cdr3_aa: CSVDLDRVSTFF